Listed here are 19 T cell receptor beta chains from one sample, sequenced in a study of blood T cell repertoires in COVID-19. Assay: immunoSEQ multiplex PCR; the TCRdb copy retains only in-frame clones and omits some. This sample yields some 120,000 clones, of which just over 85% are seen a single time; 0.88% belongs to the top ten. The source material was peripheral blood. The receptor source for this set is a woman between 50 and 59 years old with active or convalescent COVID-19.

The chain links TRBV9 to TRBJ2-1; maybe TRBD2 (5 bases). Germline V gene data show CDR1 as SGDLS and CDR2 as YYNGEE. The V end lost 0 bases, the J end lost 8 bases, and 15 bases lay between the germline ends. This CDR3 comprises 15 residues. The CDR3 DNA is TGTGCCAGCAGCGTAGGTGGATCGGGATCCCATGAGCAGTTCTTC. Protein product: CASSVGGSGSHEQFF.

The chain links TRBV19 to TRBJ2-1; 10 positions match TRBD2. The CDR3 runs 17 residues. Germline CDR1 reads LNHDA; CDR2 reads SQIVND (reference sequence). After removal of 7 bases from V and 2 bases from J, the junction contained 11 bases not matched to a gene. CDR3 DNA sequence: TGTGCCAGTAAAAAAGAGGGGAGCGGGAGGGCCTACAATGAGCAGTTCTTC. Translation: CASKKEGSGRAYNEQFF.

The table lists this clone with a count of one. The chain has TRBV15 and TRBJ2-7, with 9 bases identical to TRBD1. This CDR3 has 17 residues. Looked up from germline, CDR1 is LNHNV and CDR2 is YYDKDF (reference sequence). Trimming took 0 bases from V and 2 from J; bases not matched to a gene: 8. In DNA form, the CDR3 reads TGTGCCACCAGCAGAGATCAATCCTGGGACAGGGCCTACGAGCAGTACTTC. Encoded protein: CATSRDQSWDRAYEQYF.

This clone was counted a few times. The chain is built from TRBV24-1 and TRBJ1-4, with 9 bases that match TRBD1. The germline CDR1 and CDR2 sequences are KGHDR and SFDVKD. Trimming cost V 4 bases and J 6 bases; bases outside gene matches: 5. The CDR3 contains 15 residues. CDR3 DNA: TGTGCCACCAGTGAGGGACAGGGTAGGGATGAAAAACTGTTTTTT. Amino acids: CATSEGQGRDEKLFF.

CDR3 sequence reads: CASSGQLAEQFF. In DNA, the CDR3 is TGTGCCAGCAGCGGCCAACTAGCAGAGCAGTTCTTC. The chain is built from TRBV7-3 and TRBJ2-1, with a weak D call TRBD2 (6 bases). With 5 bases removed from V and 10 bases from J, the gap between germline ends came to 12 bases. CDR3 length: 12 residues. CDR1 SGHTA and CDR2 FQGTGA come from the germline V gene.

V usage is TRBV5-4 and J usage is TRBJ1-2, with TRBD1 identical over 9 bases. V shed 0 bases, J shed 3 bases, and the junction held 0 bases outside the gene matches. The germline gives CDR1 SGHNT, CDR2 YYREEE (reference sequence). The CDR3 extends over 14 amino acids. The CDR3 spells CASSLGQGDYGYTF. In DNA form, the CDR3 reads TGTGCCAGCAGCTTGGGACAGGGGGACTATGGCTACACCTTC.

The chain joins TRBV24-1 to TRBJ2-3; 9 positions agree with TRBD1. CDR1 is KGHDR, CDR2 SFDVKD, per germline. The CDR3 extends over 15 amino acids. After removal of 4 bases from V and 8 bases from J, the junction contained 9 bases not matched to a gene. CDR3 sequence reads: CATSDPSLTGGTQYF. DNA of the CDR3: TGTGCCACCAGTGACCCATCACTGACAGGGGGTACGCAGTATTTT.

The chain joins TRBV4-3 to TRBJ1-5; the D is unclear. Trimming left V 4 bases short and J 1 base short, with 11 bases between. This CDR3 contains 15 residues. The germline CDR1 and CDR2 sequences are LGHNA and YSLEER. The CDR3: CASSRTRGSNQPQHF. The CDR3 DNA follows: TGCGCCAGCAGCCGAACTCGAGGCAGCAATCAGCCCCAGCATTTT.

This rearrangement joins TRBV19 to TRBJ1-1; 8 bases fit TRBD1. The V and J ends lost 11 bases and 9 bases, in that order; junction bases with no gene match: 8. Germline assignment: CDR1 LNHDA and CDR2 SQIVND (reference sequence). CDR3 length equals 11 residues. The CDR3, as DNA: TGTGCCGCCGGACAGGGACGAAAAGCTTTCTTT. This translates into CAAGQGRKAFF.

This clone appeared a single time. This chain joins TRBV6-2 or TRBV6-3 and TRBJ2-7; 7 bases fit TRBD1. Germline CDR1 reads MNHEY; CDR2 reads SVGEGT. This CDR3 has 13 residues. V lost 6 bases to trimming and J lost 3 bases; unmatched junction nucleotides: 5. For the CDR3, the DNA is TGTGCCAGCAGCAGGACAGGAGTCTACGAGCAGTACTTC. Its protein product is CASSRTGVYEQYF.

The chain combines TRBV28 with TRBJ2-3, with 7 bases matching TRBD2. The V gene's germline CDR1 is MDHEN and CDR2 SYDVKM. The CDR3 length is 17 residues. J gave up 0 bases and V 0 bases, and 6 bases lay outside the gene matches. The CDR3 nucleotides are TGTGCCAGCAGTTTATGGGCTAGCGGAGACAGCACAGATACGCAGTATTTT. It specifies CASSLWASGDSTDTQYF.

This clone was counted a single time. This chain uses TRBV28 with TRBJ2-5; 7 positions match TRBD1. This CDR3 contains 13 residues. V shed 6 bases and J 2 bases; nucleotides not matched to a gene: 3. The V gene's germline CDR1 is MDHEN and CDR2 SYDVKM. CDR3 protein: CASSQGVQETQYF. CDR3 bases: TGTGCCAGCAGCCAGGGGGTACAAGAGACCCAGTACTTC.

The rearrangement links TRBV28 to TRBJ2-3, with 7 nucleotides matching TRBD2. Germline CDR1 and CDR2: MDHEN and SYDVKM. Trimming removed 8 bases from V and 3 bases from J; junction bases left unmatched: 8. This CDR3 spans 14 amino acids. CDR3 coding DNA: TGTGCCAGCCCTCAAGCGGGAACAACAGATACGCAGTATTTT. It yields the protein CASPQAGTTDTQYF.

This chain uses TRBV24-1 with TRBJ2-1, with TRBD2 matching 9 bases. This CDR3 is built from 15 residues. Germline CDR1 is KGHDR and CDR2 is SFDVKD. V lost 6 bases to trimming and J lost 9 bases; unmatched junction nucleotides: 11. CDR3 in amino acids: CATSNLRREGVEQFF. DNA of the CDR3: TGTGCCACCAGTAACCTGCGGCGGGAGGGCGTTGAGCAGTTCTTC.

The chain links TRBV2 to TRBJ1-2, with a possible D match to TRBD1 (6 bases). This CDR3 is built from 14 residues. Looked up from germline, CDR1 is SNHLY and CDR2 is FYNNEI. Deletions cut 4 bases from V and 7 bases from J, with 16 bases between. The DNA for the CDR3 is TGTGCCAGCAGTGCAGTCAGGGGAGAAGTTGGCTACACCTTC. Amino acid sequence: CASSAVRGEVGYTF.

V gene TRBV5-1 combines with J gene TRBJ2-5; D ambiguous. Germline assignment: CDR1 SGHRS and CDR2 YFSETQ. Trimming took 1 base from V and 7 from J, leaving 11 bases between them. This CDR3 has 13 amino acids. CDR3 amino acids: CASSLTEFGTQYF. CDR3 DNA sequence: TGCGCCAGCAGCTTGACAGAGTTCGGGACCCAGTACTTC.

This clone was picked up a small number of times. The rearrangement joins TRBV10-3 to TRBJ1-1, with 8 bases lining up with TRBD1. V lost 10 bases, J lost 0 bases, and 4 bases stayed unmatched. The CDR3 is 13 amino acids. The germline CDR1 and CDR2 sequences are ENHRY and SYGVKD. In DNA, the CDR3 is TGTGCCACTGGACAGGGCTTGAACACTGAAGCTTTCTTT. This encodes CATGQGLNTEAFF.

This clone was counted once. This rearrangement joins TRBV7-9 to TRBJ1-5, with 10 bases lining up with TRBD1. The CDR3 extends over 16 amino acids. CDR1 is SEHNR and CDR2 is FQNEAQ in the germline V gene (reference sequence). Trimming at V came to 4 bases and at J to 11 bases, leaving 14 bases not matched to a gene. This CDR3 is CASSSGTGAFGGAQHF. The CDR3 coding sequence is TGTGCCAGCAGCTCAGGGACAGGGGCCTTCGGAGGAGCCCAGCATTTT. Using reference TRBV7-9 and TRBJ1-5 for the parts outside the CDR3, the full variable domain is DTGVSQNPRHKITKRGQNVTFRCDPISEHNRLYWYRQTLGQGPEFLTYFQNEAQLEKSRLLSDRFSAERPKGSFSTLEIQRTEQGDSAMYLCASSSGTGAFGGAQHFGDGTRLSIL.

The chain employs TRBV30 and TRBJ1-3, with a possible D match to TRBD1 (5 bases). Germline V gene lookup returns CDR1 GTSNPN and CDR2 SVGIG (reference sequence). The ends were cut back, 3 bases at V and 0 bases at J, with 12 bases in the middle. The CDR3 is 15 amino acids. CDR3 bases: TGTGCCTGGAGGGGGACTTACATCTCTGGAAACACCATATATTTT. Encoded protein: CAWRGTYISGNTIYF. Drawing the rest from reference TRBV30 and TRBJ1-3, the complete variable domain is SQTIHQWPATLVQPVGSPLSLECTVEGTSNPNLYWYRQAAGRGLQLLFYSVGIGQISSEVPQNLSASRPQDRQFILSSKKLLLSDSGFYLCAWRGTYISGNTIYFGEGSWLTVV.